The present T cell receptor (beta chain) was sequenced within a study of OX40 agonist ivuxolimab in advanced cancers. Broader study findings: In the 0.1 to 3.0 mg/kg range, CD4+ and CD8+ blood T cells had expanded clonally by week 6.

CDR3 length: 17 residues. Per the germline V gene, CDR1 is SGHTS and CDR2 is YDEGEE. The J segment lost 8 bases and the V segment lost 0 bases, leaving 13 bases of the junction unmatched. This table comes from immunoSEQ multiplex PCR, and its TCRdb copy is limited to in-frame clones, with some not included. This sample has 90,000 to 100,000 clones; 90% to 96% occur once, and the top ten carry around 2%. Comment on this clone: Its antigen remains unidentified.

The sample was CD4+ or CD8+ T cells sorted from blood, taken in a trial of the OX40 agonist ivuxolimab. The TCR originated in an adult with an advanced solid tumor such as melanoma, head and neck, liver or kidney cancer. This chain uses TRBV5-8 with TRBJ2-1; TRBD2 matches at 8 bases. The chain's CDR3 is CASSLAGRGAPVDEQFF. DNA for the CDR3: TGTGCCAGCAGCTTGGCCGGGCGGGGGGCCCCCGTGGATGAGCAGTTCTTC.